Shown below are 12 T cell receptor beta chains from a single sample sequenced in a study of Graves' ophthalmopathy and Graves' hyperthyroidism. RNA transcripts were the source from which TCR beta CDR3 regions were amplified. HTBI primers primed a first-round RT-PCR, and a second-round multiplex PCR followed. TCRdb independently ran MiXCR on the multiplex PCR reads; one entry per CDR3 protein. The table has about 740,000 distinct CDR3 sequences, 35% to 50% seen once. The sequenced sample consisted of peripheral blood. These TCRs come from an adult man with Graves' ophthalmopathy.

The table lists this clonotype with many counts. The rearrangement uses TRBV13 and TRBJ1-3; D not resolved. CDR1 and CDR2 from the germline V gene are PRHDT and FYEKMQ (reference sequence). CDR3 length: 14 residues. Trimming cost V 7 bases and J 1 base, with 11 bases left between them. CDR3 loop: CASNGESSGNTIYF. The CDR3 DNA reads TGTGCCAGCAACGGGGAGTCGTCTGGAAACACCATATATTTT.

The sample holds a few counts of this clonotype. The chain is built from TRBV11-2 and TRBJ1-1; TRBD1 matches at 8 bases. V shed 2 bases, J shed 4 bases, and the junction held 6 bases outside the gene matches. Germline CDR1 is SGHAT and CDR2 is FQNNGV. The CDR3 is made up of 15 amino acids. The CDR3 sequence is CASSLLGQGGTEAFF. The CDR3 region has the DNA TGTGCCAGCAGCTTACTTGGACAGGGCGGCACTGAAGCTTTCTTT. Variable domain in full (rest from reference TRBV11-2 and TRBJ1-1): EAGVAQSPRYKIIEKRQSVAFWCNPISGHATLYWYQQILGQGPKLLIQFQNNGVVDDSQLPKDRFSAERLKGVDSTLKIQPAKLEDSAVYLCASSLLGQGGTEAFFGQGTRLTVV.

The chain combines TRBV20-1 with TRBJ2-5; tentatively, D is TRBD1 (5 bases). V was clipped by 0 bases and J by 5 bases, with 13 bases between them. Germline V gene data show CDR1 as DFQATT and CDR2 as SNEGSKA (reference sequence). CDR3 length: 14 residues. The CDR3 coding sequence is TGCAGTGCTAGAGATCAGGGCAGAATGGAGACCCAGTACTTC. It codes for CSARDQGRMETQYF.

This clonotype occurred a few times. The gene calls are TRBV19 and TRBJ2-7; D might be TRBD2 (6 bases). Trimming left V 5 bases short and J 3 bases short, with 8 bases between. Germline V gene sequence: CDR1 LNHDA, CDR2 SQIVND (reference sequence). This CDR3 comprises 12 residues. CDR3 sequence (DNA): TGTGCCAGTAGTGGGAGGCTCTACGAGCAGTACTTC. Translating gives CASSGRLYEQYF.

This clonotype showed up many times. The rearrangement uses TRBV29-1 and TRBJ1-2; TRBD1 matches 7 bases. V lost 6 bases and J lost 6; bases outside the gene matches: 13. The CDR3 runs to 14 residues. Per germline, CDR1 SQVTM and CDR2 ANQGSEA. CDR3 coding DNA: TGCAGCGTCCCCCGGAAAACAGGGGCGGATGGCTACACCTTC. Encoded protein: CSVPRKTGADGYTF.

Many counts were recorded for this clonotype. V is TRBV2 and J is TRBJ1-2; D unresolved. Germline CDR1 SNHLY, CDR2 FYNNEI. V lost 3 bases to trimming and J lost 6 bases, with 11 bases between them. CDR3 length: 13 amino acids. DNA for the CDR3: TGTGCCAGCAGTGATCTGTCAGTACATGGCTACACCTTC. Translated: CASSDLSVHGYTF.

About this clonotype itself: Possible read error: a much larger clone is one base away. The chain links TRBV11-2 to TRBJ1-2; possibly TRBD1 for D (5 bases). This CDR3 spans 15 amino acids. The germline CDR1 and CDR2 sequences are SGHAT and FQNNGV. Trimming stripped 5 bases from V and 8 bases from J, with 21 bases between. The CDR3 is CASSLTGRPGGGYTF. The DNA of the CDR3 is TGTGCCAGCAGCCTCACAGGCCGACCCGGGGGGGGCTACACCTTC.

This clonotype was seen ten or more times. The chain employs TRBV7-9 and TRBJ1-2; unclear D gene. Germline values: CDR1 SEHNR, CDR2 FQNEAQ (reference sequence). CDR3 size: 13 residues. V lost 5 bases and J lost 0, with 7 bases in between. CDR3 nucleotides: TGTGCCAGCAGCCAGCCCCCTAACTATGGCTACACCTTC. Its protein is CASSQPPNYGYTF. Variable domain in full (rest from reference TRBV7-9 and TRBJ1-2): DTGVSQNPRHKITKRGQNVTFRCDPISEHNRLYWYRQTLGQGPEFLTYFQNEAQLEKSRLLSDRFSAERPKGSFSTLEIQRTEQGDSAMYLCASSQPPNYGYTFGSGTRLTVV.

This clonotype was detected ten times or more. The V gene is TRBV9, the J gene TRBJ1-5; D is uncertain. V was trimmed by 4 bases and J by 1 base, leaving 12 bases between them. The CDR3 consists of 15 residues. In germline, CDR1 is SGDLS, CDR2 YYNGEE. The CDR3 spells CASSPTPGSNQPQHF. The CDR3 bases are TGTGCCAGCAGCCCCACCCCGGGGAGCAATCAGCCCCAGCATTTT.

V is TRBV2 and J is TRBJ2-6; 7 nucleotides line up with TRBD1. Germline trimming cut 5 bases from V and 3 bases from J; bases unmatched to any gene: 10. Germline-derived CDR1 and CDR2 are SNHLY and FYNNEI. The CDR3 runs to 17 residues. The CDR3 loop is CASSLSDRKLGANVLTF. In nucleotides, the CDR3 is TGTGCCAGCAGTTTATCGGACAGGAAGCTTGGGGCCAACGTCCTGACTTTC.

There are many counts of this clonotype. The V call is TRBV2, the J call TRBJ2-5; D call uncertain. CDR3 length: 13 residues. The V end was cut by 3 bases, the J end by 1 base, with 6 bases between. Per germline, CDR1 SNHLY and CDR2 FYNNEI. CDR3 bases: TGTGCCAGCAGTGATGTCAGCCAAGAGACCCAGTACTTC. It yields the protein CASSDVSQETQYF.

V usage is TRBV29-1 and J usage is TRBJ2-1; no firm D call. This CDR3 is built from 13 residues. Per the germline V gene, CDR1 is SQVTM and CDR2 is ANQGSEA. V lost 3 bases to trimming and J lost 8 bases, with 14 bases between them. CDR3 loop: CSVESGLIDEQFF. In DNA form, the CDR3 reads TGCAGCGTTGAGTCGGGTCTGATCGATGAGCAGTTCTTC.